This T cell receptor beta chain emerged from a study of T cells in Graves' hyperthyroidism and ophthalmopathy. There were TCR beta CDR3 regions amplified from RNA transcripts. The HTBI primer set served for first-round RT-PCR of the TCR CDR3. TCRdb used MiXCR to reprocess the multiplex PCR reads, holding one entry per CDR3 protein. The data show more than 600,000 distinct CDR3 sequences, around 17% seen once. The table lists this clonotype with many counts. Looked up from germline, CDR1 is MNHNS and CDR2 is SASEGT. Unmatched junction bases numbered 18, after V lost 6 bases and J lost 0 bases. This CDR3 is 19 amino acids long.

This chain uses TRBV6-1 with TRBJ2-5; 8 nucleotides match TRBD1. Sequenced: blood. The receptor was isolated from a young man with Graves' hyperthyroidism. The CDR3 loop reads CASSASEGGQGLYQETQYF. The CDR3 nucleotides are TGTGCCAGCAGCGCAAGCGAGGGCGGACAGGGCTTGTACCAAGAGACCCAGTACTTC.